These T cell receptor beta chains were read from a single sample in a study of cytomegalovirus exposure and HLA in healthy donors. This table comes from immunoSEQ multiplex PCR, and its TCRdb copy is limited to in-frame clones, with some not included. Here the sample spans roughly 150,000 clones, roughly 64% being singletons. Sequences were obtained from PBMCs. These receptors were taken from a woman aged 25 to 39 in good health and CMV-seropositive. Each CDR3 is given with its conserved first and last residue. The D gene is left open where the match is weak. Part of the rows lack a size; the others show once, few, many or a class for expanded clones.

>TRBV11-2|TRBD2|TRBJ2-7|-
TGTGCCAGCAGCCCTACTAGCGGACCTCTCTACGAGCAGTACTTC
CASSPTSGPLYEQYF
>TRBV29-1|TRBD1|TRBJ1-5|-
TGCAGCGTTGGGGACAGTAATCAGCCCCAGCATTTT
CSVGDSNQPQHF
>TRBV5-1|TRBD1|TRBJ1-3|-
TGCGCCAGCAGGGACGAGGACAGGAGGACTGGAAACACCATATATTTT
CASRDEDRRTGNTIYF
>TRBV29-1|TRBD1|TRBJ1-6|once
TGCAGCGCCCGACAGGGTGGTAATTCACCCCTCCACTTT
CSARQGGNSPLHF
>TRBV2|TRBD1|TRBJ2-2|-
TGTGCCACCCGGGACAGTGGGGTTACCGGGGAGCTGTTTTTT
CATRDSGVTGELFF
>TRBV9|TRBD1|TRBJ2-5|-
TGTGCCAGCAGCCAGGGACAGGGGATGCGAGAGACCCAGTACTTC
CASSQGQGMRETQYF
>TRBV2|TRBD1|TRBJ1-2|-
TGTGCCAGCAGCCGGCAGGGGGTGTACTATGGCTACACCTTC
CASSRQGVYYGYTF
>TRBV2|-|TRBJ1-1|-
TGTGCCAGCAGTGAGAGGACTGAAGCTTTCTTT
CASSERTEAFF
>TRBV6-1|TRBD1|TRBJ1-2|few
TGTGCCAGCGACAGGGGAGGTGGCTACACCTTC
CASDRGGGYTF
>TRBV5-4|TRBD1|TRBJ1-1|-
TGTGCCAGCAGCTTGGGGCAGGGGGCCAGGACTGAAGCTTTCTTT
CASSLGQGARTEAFF
>TRBV2|-|TRBJ2-7|-
TGTGCCACTGGCGCGGGGGCCCTCTTCCACGAGCAGTACTTC
CATGAGALFHEQYF
>TRBV2|TRBD1|TRBJ2-7|-
TGTGCCAGCAGAGCGGAAGGGGGCCACGAGCAGTACTTC
CASRAEGGHEQYF
>TRBV6-1|TRBD2|TRBJ2-1|-
TGTGCCAGCAGGGATAGCGGGGGTCCCCTTCGTAAGTTCTTC
CASRDSGGPLRKFF
>TRBV2|-|TRBJ1-6|-
TGTGCCAGCACAGCAGGTTCAAATTCACCCCTCCACTTT
CASTAGSNSPLHF
>TRBV29-1|TRBD1|TRBJ1-1|-
TGCAGCTTTGAAACAGGGGGGTACACTGAAGCTTTCTTT
CSFETGGYTEAFF
>TRBV10-3|-|TRBJ2-3|-
TGTGCCACCTATTCTCCTGCAGATACGCAGTATTTT
CATYSPADTQYF
>TRBV6-1|-|TRBJ2-3|few
TGTGCCAGCACGCCAAGAGCAGATACGCAGTATTTT
CASTPRADTQYF
>TRBV10-3|-|TRBJ2-3|few
TGTGCCATCAGTGATCAGGAAGGGGGAACCACAGATACGCAGTATTTT
CAISDQEGGTTDTQYF
>TRBV28|-|TRBJ1-2|-
TGTGCCAGCAGATTCCCAGGGCTCGGCTACACCTTC
CASRFPGLGYTF
>TRBV28|TRBD2|TRBJ2-7|-
TGTGCCAGCAGTTCGGGCGGGAGCATCTACGAGCAGTACTTC
CASSSGGSIYEQYF
>TRBV7-9|TRBD2|TRBJ2-1|-
TGTGCCAGCAGTCCAGGGAGCGGGGGGAGCTCCTACAATGAGCAGTTCTTC
CASSPGSGGSSYNEQFF
>TRBV5-4|-|TRBJ2-1|few
TGTGCCAGCAGCCGATCCGGGTCTTCCTACAATGAGCAGTTCTTC
CASSRSGSSYNEQFF
>TRBV18|TRBD2|TRBJ2-7|once
TGTGCCAGCTCACCGGAGCGGGAGGCCTCCTACGAGCAGTACTTC
CASSPEREASYEQYF
>TRBV4-1|TRBD1|TRBJ2-2|-
TGCGCCAGCAGCCCACGACAGGGGCCGCCGCCCGGGGAGCTGTTTTTT
CASSPRQGPPPGELFF
>TRBV19|TRBD1|TRBJ1-1|-
TGTGCCAGTGAATTAGGACAGGCGAACACTGAAGCTTTCTTT
CASELGQANTEAFF
>TRBV5-1|TRBD2|TRBJ2-7|-
TGCGCCAGCGGGAGGGACTTATCCTACGAGCAGTACTTC
CASGRDLSYEQYF
>TRBV7-7|TRBD2|TRBJ2-3|-
TGTGCTAGCAGCCAAAGCGGGGGAAACACAGATACGCAGTATTTT
CASSQSGGNTDTQYF
>TRBV5-1|TRBD1|TRBJ2-2|-
TGCGCCAGCAGCTTGGCCCCGGGACAGCTCACCGGGGAGCTGTTTTTT
CASSLAPGQLTGELFF
>TRBV29-1|TRBD2|TRBJ2-7|few
TGCAGCGCTAAGAGGACTAGCGGGAGTTCTGAGCAGTACTTC
CSAKRTSGSSEQYF
>TRBV7-9|-|TRBJ2-7|-
TGTGCCAGCAGGGGGCGACTGGACGAGCAGTACTTC
CASRGRLDEQYF
>TRBV19|TRBD1|TRBJ2-5|-
TGTGCCAGTAGTATCCGGGACAGGTACCAAGAGACCCAGTACTTC
CASSIRDRYQETQYF
>TRBV4-1|TRBD1|TRBJ1-4|few
TGCGCCAGCAGCCAAGGAAACAGGGGGCCCTACGAAAAACTGTTTTTT
CASSQGNRGPYEKLFF
>TRBV5-1|-|TRBJ1-1|few
TGCGCCAGCAGAGGGGTACAGGGGAACACTGAAGCTTTCTTT
CASRGVQGNTEAFF
>TRBV7-6|TRBD2|TRBJ2-3|-
TGTGCCAGCAGCGGTACTAGCGCAGATACGCAGTATTTT
CASSGTSADTQYF
>TRBV7-9|-|TRBJ2-5|-
TGTGCCAGCAGCCCCCCCGGGACACTCCAAGAGACCCAGTACTTC
CASSPPGTLQETQYF
>TRBV5-4|TRBD1|TRBJ1-5|-
TGTGCCAGCAGCCAAGGGACAGGGGGCGGTCAGCCCCAGCATTTT
CASSQGTGGGQPQHF
>TRBV6-6|-|TRBJ1-6|few
TGTGCCAGCACCAGGGGAGGGTCACCCCTCCACTTT
CASTRGGSPLHF
>TRBV7-4|-|TRBJ2-7|-
TGTGCCAGCAGCTTAGCCTCGGGGATCCCCCACGAGCAGTACTTC
CASSLASGIPHEQYF
>TRBV11-2|TRBD1|TRBJ1-2|-
TGTGCCAGCAGCTTTGCAGAGGGGGCATATGGCTACACCTTC
CASSFAEGAYGYTF
>TRBV7-7|TRBD1|TRBJ2-1|-
TGTGCTAGCAGCCCAGACAGGGGCTATGAGCAGTTCTTC
CASSPDRGYEQFF
>TRBV7-9|-|TRBJ2-1|once
TGTGCCAGCAGCTTAGACGGGATCGTGGTTAGTGATGAGCAGTTCTTC
CASSLDGIVVSDEQFF
>TRBV6-1|TRBD1|TRBJ2-7|few
TGTGCCAGCAGTTGGACAGGGGGCGACGAGCAGTACTTC
CASSWTGGDEQYF
>TRBV6-1|TRBD2|TRBJ2-7|-
TGTGCCAGCAGTGTTCAGGTGGCTAGCGGGATCTACGAGCAGTACTTC
CASSVQVASGIYEQYF
>TRBV7-9|-|TRBJ2-5|-
TGTGCCAGCAGCTTTCAGACAGGCCAAGAGACCCAGTACTTC
CASSFQTGQETQYF
>TRBV28|-|TRBJ1-2|-
TGTGCCAGCAGTCCGGGAGACACCTATGGCTACACCTTC
CASSPGDTYGYTF
>TRBV11-2|-|TRBJ2-7|-
TGTGCCAGCAGCTTAGCAGCGAGCTACGAGCAGTACTTC
CASSLAASYEQYF
>TRBV13|-|TRBJ1-1|-
TGTGCCAGCGAAGGAGAACGTAACACTGAAGCTTTCTTT
CASEGERNTEAFF
>TRBV11-2|-|TRBJ1-5|few
TGTGCCAGCAGCTTAACAGGGACCAATCAGCCCCAGCATTTT
CASSLTGTNQPQHF
>TRBV27|TRBD2|TRBJ2-1|-
TGTGCCAGCAGCCGCCTCCAAGCGGGAGGGCTAGGTGAGCAGTTCTTC
CASSRLQAGGLGEQFF
>TRBV4-1|-|TRBJ1-3|few
TGCGCCAGCAGCCAAGGCCCTATGAGAGGGCAAAGTAACACCATATATTTT
CASSQGPMRGQSNTIYF
>TRBV5-1|-|TRBJ1-2|-
TGCGCCAGCAGCTTGGATAGCTATTCACTTAACTATGGCTACACCTTC
CASSLDSYSLNYGYTF
>TRBV18|-|TRBJ1-1|-
TGTGCCAGCTCACCAAGCGAGAACACTGAAGCTTTCTTT
CASSPSENTEAFF
>TRBV20-1|-|TRBJ1-1|-
TGCAGTGCTGCTGCGGGCCCTGAAGCTTTCTTT
CSAAAGPEAFF
>TRBV6-5|TRBD2|TRBJ2-2|-
TGTGCCAGCCTACCAGCGGGAACCACCGGGGAGCTGTTTTTT
CASLPAGTTGELFF
>TRBV19|-|TRBJ1-5|-
TGTGCCAGTAGTACCTACACAGGGATGCAGCCCCAGCATTTT
CASSTYTGMQPQHF
>TRBV7-6|TRBD2|TRBJ2-7|-
TGTGCCAGCAGCTGGGGGAGGGGCTACGAGCAGTACTTC
CASSWGRGYEQYF
>TRBV19|TRBD1|TRBJ2-1|-
TGTGCCAGTCGAGGACAGGGTGGGAGGCATGAGCAGTTCTTC
CASRGQGGRHEQFF